These 29 T cell receptor beta chains share one sample of origin, sequenced in a study of blood T cell repertoires in COVID-19. The assay was immunoSEQ multiplex PCR, and TCRdb's table has in-frame clones only and misses some. Of roughly 140,000 clones listed, roughly 72% are singletons. The sequenced sample was peripheral blood. The receptor source for this set is a woman of 80 years or more with acute or convalescent COVID-19.

The rearrangement uses TRBV7-9 and TRBJ1-2; TRBD1 matches at 7 bases. V lost 0 bases to trimming and J lost 6 bases; unmatched junction nucleotides: 7. The CDR3 contains 15 residues. Germline CDR1 reads SEHNR; CDR2 reads FQNEAQ (reference sequence). The CDR3 coding sequence is TGTGCCAGCAGCTTAGCAGGGACAGTTGTGGATGGCTACACCTTC. It is translated as CASSLAGTVVDGYTF.

The table lists this clone with a count of one. This chain uses TRBV19 with TRBJ1-4; D is unclear. V was trimmed by 6 bases and J by 2 bases, leaving 19 bases between them. Germline V CDR1 and CDR2: LNHDA, SQIVND (reference sequence). The CDR3 sequence is 17 residues long. The CDR3 DNA is TGTGCCAGTAGAGACCCGGGCCACTCGGGGACTAATGAAAAACTGTTTTTT. Its translation: CASRDPGHSGTNEKLFF.

This clone was detected only a few times. The chain combines TRBV19 with TRBJ1-5; 10 bases agree with TRBD1. Germline-derived CDR1 and CDR2 are LNHDA and SQIVND (reference sequence). V lost 9 bases and J lost 0; bases outside the gene matches: 8. The CDR3 spans 16 residues. CDR3 loop: CASSGQGVNSNQPQHF. CDR3 sequence (DNA): TGTGCCAGCTCCGGACAGGGGGTAAATAGCAATCAGCCCCAGCATTTT.

This clone was observed many times. The chain uses TRBV3-1 (or the pseudogene TRBV3-2) and TRBJ1-1; D remains unclear. The CDR3 contains 15 residues. CDR1 and CDR2 from the germline V gene are LGHDT and YNNKEL (reference sequence). The germline V and J ends were trimmed by 1 base and 5 bases, with 14 bases remaining between them. The DNA of the CDR3 is TGTGCCAGCAGCCAAGGTGGCTCTCCGAGGACTGAAGCTTTCTTT. As protein: CASSQGGSPRTEAFF.

The CDR3: CASSDLGTDTQYF. CDR3 DNA sequence: TGTGCCAGCAGTGACCTCGGCACAGATACGCAGTATTTT. This chain connects TRBV6-1 to TRBJ2-3; D is unclear. Trimming removed 3 bases at V and 1 base at J, with 5 bases between. Germline V CDR1 and CDR2: MNHNS, SASEGT. This CDR3 is built from 13 residues.

The chain links TRBV2 to TRBJ1-4; D unresolved. Germline V gives CDR1 SNHLY, CDR2 FYNNEI. The V end lost 11 bases, the J end lost 0 bases, and 19 bases lay between the germline ends. The CDR3 sequence is 16 residues long. For the CDR3, the DNA is TGTGCCCCCGGATCCCTGGAGGGTGCAACTAATGAAAAACTGTTTTTT. Its protein product is CAPGSLEGATNEKLFF.

The J gene is TRBJ1-1, the V gene TRBV12-3 or TRBV12-4; the D is unclear. The CDR3 runs to 12 residues. V was trimmed by 7 bases and J by 11 bases, leaving 17 bases between them. The CDR3: CASTSSGRVAFF. The DNA for the CDR3 is TGTGCCAGCACCAGTTCGGGAAGGGTTGCTTTCTTT.

The CDR3 protein is CASSPTGTSYNGYTF. As DNA, the CDR3 is TGTGCCAGCAGCCCTACCGGGACATCTTATAATGGCTACACCTTC. The gene calls are TRBV7-3 and TRBJ1-2; D is perhaps TRBD1 (6 bases). The ends were cut back, 5 bases at V and 6 bases at J, with 19 bases in the middle. CDR1 is SGHTA, CDR2 FQGTGA, per germline. This CDR3 has 15 amino acids.

V usage is TRBV6-1 and J usage is TRBJ2-7; 8 nucleotides agree with TRBD1. CDR3 length equals 14 residues. Losses at the gene ends were 8 bases for V and 2 bases for J; bases not matched to a gene: 8. CDR1 and CDR2 (germline): MNHNS, SASEGT. The CDR3 spells CASRYRGTAYEQYF. DNA for the CDR3: TGTGCCAGCCGATACAGGGGGACGGCCTACGAGCAGTACTTC.

The CDR3, as DNA: TGTGCCAGTAGCCGGGATACCAACACCGGGGAGCTGTTTTTT. Protein product: CASSRDTNTGELFF. The V call is TRBV19, the J call TRBJ2-2; weak D call: TRBD2 (5 bases). Germline CDR1 LNHDA, CDR2 SQIVND (reference sequence). V was trimmed by 6 bases and J by 2 bases, leaving 10 bases between them. The CDR3 sequence is 14 residues long. Looking up the rest from reference TRBV19 and TRBJ2-2 gives the full variable domain: DGGITQSPKYLFRKEGQNVTLSCEQNLNHDAMYWYRQDPGQGLRLIYYSQIVNDFQKGDIAEGYSVSREKKESFPLTVTSAQKNPTAFYLCASSRDTNTGELFFGEGSRLTVL.

For this clone: Other DNA sequences in the same sample also yield this CDR3. The V call is TRBV7-6, the J call TRBJ2-2, with 9 positions matching TRBD1. The V segment lost 1 base and the J segment 5 bases; nucleotides outside the gene matches: 2. Germline values: CDR1 SGHVS, CDR2 FNYEAQ. The CDR3 is 15 residues long. The CDR3 DNA is TGTGCCAGCAGCTTAGGACAGGGGGGGACCGGGGAGCTGTTTTTT. This gives the protein CASSLGQGGTGELFF.

V is TRBV4-2 and J is TRBJ1-4, with D tentatively TRBD1 (5 bases). V was cut by 3 bases and J by 4 bases, with 15 bases left in between. Germline CDR1 and CDR2: LGHNA and YNFKEQ. The CDR3 runs to 16 residues. CDR3 DNA: TGTGCCAGCAGCCAGCAAACAGGATTCCGTAATGAAAAACTGTTTTTT. Translating it yields CASSQQTGFRNEKLFF.

On this clone: The same CDR3 also results from other DNA sequences found in this sample. The rearrangement uses TRBV20-1 and TRBJ2-5, with D unresolved. Germline values: CDR1 DFQATT, CDR2 SNEGSKA (reference sequence). The CDR3 totals 11 residues. V lost 1 base and J lost 5, with 5 bases in between. This CDR3 reads CSARVSETQYF. In nucleotides, the CDR3 is TGCAGTGCTAGAGTTAGCGAGACCCAGTACTTC.

The V gene is TRBV29-1, the J gene TRBJ1-1; unclear D gene. The V gene's germline CDR1 is SQVTM and CDR2 ANQGSEA. CDR3 length: 18 amino acids. V lost 0 bases, J lost 3 bases, and 23 bases lay in between. The CDR3 sequence: CSVEDRFRPGREDTEAFF. The CDR3 nucleotides are TGCAGCGTTGAAGATCGGTTTCGACCGGGAAGAGAGGACACTGAAGCTTTCTTT.

This clone has only one observation. The gene calls are TRBV11-1 and TRBJ2-2, with 7 bases that match TRBD1. The CDR3 spans 16 residues. With V trimmed by 1 base and J by 3 bases, 5 bases remained unmatched. The V gene's germline CDR1 is SGHAT and CDR2 FQDESV (reference sequence). CDR3 region: CASSLDNRGYTGELFF. The CDR3 DNA reads TGTGCCAGCAGCTTAGATAACAGGGGATACACCGGGGAGCTGTTTTTT.

This chain links TRBV9 with TRBJ2-3, with 10 nucleotides matching TRBD1. The CDR3 spans 16 residues. V shed 4 bases, J shed 6 bases, and the junction held 11 bases outside the gene matches. Germline lookup yields CDR1 SGDLS and CDR2 YYNGEE. The CDR3 DNA reads TGTGCCAGCAGCTACCGGGGGACAGGGGCAGGGGATACGCAGTATTTT. It specifies CASSYRGTGAGDTQYF.

The chain carries TRBV5-4 and TRBJ2-2; 15 bases fit TRBD2. V was pared by 4 bases and J by 6 bases, with 4 bases of the junction left unmatched. Germline CDR1 and CDR2: SGHNT and YYREEE (reference sequence). This CDR3 has 16 residues. In DNA, the CDR3 is TGTGCCAGCAGCCGGACTAGCGGGAGGGCCTCCGGGGAGCTGTTTTTT. Translation: CASSRTSGRASGELFF.

The chain carries TRBV5-1 and TRBJ1-3; no reliable D call. CDR1 SGHRS and CDR2 YFSETQ come from the germline V gene. CDR3 length equals 12 residues. V dropped 4 bases and J dropped 1 base, with 3 bases sitting between them. The CDR3: CASSESGNTIYF. CDR3 nucleotide sequence: TGCGCCAGCAGCGAGTCTGGAAACACCATATATTTT.

This clone was detected only once. The J gene is TRBJ1-2, the V gene TRBV6-6; possible D gene TRBD1, 6 bases. CDR1 and CDR2 from the germline V gene are MNHNY and SVGAGI (reference sequence). The CDR3 has 16 amino acids. V shed 4 bases and J shed 2 bases, with 17 bases lying between them. The CDR3 DNA sequence: TGTGCCAGCAGTTCCTTGAGCGGACAGACAAACTATGGCTACACCTTC. Its protein is CASSSLSGQTNYGYTF.

The chain recombines TRBV14 with TRBJ1-3; D call uncertain. Trimming took 4 bases from V and 2 from J, leaving 12 bases between them. Germline V gene lookup returns CDR1 SGHDN and CDR2 FVKESK. The CDR3 is made up of 15 amino acids. The CDR3 is CASSPLLVAGNTIYF. DNA for the CDR3: TGTGCCAGCAGCCCCCTGTTGGTAGCTGGAAACACCATATATTTT.

Regarding this clone: Germline is not matched at one junction end, which may reflect a read error. The V call is TRBV27, the J call TRBJ1-5; tentatively, D is TRBD1 (5 bases). In germline, CDR1 is MNHEY, CDR2 SMNVEV (reference sequence). The CDR3 extends over 16 amino acids. In DNA form, the CDR3 reads TGTGCCAGCAGTTTAGCGGGGGTTTATAGCAATCAGCCCCAACATTTT. This codes for CASSLAGVYSNQPQHF.

The CDR3 coding sequence is TGTGCCAGCAGCCCTAGGACTAGCGGGGGGCGGGAGCAGTTCTTC. Translated: CASSPRTSGGREQFF. The rearrangement links TRBV13 to TRBJ2-1, with 14 bases that match TRBD2. Per the germline V gene, CDR1 is PRHDT and CDR2 is FYEKMQ (reference sequence). J was trimmed by 10 bases and V by 5 bases; bases with no gene match: 7. This CDR3 spans 15 amino acids.

This chain connects TRBV6-5 to TRBJ2-1; D may be TRBD2 (5 bases). The CDR3 loop spans 15 amino acids. V gave up 6 bases and J gave up 7 bases, with 19 bases separating them. Germline loops: CDR1 MNHEY, CDR2 SVGAGI. Here the CDR3 reads CASSTPRGLKNEQFF. The CDR3 DNA sequence: TGTGCCAGCAGCACCCCCCGGGGTTTGAAAAATGAGCAGTTCTTC.

This rearrangement joins TRBV7-2 to TRBJ2-3; TRBD2 is a possible D gene (6 bases). CDR1 SGHTA and CDR2 FQGNSA come from the germline V gene. Trimming pared 0 bases from V and 7 bases from J, leaving 14 bases between. This CDR3 has 15 residues. The CDR3 loop reads CASSLAEGGHNTQYF. The CDR3 nucleotides read TGTGCCAGCAGCTTAGCGGAAGGAGGGCACAATACGCAGTATTTT.

Only a few counts were recorded for this clone. This sequence joins TRBV4-2 and TRBJ2-1, with 10 nucleotides matching TRBD2. This CDR3 has 17 residues. Germline-derived CDR1 and CDR2 are LGHNA and YNFKEQ. The V and J ends lost 0 bases and 1 base, in that order; junction bases with no gene match: 3. CDR3 loop: CASSQDIAGGSYNEQFF. CDR3 in DNA: TGTGCCAGCAGCCAAGATATAGCGGGAGGATCCTACAATGAGCAGTTCTTC.

The chain recombines TRBV10-3 with TRBJ1-1; possible D gene TRBD1, 5 bases. Trimming pared 8 bases from V and 1 base from J, leaving 8 bases between. The length of the CDR3 is 12 residues. Germline CDR1 reads ENHRY; CDR2 reads SYGVKD. CDR3 coding DNA: TGTGCCATCCAGACAGCGAACACTGAAGCTTTCTTT. Amino acids: CAIQTANTEAFF.

This chain joins TRBV4-1 and TRBJ1-2; no definite D call. V lost 1 base, J lost 4 bases, and 16 bases lay in between. Germline V lookup: CDR1 MGHRA, CDR2 YSYEKL. This CDR3 region has 16 residues. CDR3 DNA sequence: TGCGCCAGCAGCCAAGGGGCCCAGGAAAATATCTATGGCTACACCTTC. Protein product: CASSQGAQENIYGYTF.

This clone was detected only a few times. V is TRBV7-9 and J is TRBJ1-1; 8 bases align to TRBD1. Per the germline V gene, CDR1 is SEHNR and CDR2 is FQNEAQ (reference sequence). The V segment lost 4 bases and the J segment 4 bases; nucleotides outside the gene matches: 8. The CDR3 is 15 residues long. The CDR3 loop reads CASSYDMTGATEAFF. In DNA, the CDR3 is TGTGCCAGCAGCTACGACATGACAGGGGCCACTGAAGCTTTCTTT.

Concerning this clone itself: The junction does not match germline at one end; this may be a read error. The chain has TRBV4-3 and TRBJ1-4; weak D call: TRBD1 (6 bases). The CDR3 is made up of 13 amino acids. Germline assignment: CDR1 LGHNA and CDR2 YSLEER. CDR3 loop: CASNQQGGEKLFF. In nucleotides, the CDR3 is TGCGCCAGCAACCAACAGGGAGGAGAAAAACTGTTTTTT.